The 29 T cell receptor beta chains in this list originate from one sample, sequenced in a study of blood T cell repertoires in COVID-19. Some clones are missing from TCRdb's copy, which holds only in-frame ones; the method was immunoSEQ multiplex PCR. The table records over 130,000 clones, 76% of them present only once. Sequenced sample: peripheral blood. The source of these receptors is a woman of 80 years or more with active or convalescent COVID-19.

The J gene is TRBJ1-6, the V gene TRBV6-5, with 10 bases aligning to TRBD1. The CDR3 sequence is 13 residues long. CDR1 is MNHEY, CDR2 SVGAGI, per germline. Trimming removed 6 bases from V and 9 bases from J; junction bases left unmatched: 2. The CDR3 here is CASRTGGISPLHF. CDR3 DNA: TGTGCCAGCAGGACAGGGGGCATTTCACCCCTCCACTTT.

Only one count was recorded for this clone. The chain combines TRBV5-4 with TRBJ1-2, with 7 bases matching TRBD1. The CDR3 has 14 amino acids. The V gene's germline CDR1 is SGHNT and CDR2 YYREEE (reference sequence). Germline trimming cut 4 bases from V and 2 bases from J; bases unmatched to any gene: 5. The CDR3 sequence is CASSAETGNYGYTF. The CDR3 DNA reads TGTGCCAGCAGCGCCGAGACAGGGAACTATGGCTACACCTTC.

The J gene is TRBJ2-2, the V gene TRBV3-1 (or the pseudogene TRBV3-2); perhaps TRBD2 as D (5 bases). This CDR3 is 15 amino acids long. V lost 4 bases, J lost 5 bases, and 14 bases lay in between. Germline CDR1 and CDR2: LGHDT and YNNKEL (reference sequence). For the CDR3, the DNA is TGTGCCAGCAGCCCCCCGGGATCTTGGACCGGGGAGCTGTTTTTT. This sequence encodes CASSPPGSWTGELFF.

The CDR3 region is CASSYKLFF. CDR3 nucleotides: TGTGCCAGCAGCTATAAACTGTTTTTT. The V and J genes are TRBV27 and TRBJ1-4; no reliable D call. Per the germline V gene, CDR1 is MNHEY and CDR2 is SMNVEV (reference sequence). The CDR3 covers 9 residues. V was shortened by 6 bases and J by 11 bases, with 4 bases between the two germline ends.

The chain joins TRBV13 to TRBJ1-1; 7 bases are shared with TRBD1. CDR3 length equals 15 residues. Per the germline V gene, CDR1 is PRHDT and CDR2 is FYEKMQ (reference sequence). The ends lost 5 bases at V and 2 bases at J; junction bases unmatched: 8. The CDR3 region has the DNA TGTGCCAGCAGCCCGAGGACAGGCGATAACACTGAAGCTTTCTTT. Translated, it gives CASSPRTGDNTEAFF.

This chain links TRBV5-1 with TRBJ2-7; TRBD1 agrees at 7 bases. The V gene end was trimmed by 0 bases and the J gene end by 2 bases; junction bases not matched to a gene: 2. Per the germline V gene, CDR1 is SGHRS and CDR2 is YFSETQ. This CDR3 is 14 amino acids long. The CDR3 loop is CASSLVQGAYEQYF. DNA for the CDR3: TGCGCCAGCAGCTTGGTTCAGGGGGCCTACGAGCAGTACTTC.

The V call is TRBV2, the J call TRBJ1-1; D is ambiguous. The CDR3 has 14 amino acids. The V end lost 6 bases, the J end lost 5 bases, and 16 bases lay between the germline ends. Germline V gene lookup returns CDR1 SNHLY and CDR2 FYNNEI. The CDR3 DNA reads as TGTGCCAGCAGCAAAGAGTCGGGTAGGACTGAAGCTTTCTTT. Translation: CASSKESGRTEAFF.

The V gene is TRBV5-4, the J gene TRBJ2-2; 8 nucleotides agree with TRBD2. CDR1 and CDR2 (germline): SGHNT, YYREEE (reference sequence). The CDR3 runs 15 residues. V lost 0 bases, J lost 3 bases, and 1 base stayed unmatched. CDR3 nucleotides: TGTGCCAGCAGCTTGGGCGGGGGGCACACCGGGGAGCTGTTTTTT. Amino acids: CASSLGGGHTGELFF.

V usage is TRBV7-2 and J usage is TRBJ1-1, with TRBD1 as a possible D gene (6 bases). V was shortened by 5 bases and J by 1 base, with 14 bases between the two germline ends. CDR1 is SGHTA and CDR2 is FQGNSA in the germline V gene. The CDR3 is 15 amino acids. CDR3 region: CASSLSGDPNTEAFF. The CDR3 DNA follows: TGTGCCAGCAGCCTATCAGGGGACCCGAACACTGAAGCTTTCTTT.

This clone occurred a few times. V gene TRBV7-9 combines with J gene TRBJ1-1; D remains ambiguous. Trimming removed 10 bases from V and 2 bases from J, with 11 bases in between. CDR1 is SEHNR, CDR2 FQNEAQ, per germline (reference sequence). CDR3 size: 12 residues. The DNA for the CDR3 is TGTGCCATCCCTCAGGTAAACACTGAAGCTTTCTTT. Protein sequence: CAIPQVNTEAFF.

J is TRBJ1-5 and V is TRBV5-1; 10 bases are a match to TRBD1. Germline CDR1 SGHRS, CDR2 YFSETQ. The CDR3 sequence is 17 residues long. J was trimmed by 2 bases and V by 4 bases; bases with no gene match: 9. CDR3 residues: CASSVGSGTGGNQPQHF. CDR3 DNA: TGCGCCAGCAGCGTAGGCTCGGGGACAGGGGGCAATCAGCCCCAGCATTTT.

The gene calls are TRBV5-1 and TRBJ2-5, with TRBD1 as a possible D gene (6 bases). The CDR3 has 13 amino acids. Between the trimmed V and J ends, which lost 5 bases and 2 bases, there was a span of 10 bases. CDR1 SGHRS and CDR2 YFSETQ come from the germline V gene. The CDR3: CASSGGQQETQYF. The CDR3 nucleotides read TGCGCCAGCAGTGGAGGACAGCAAGAGACCCAGTACTTC.

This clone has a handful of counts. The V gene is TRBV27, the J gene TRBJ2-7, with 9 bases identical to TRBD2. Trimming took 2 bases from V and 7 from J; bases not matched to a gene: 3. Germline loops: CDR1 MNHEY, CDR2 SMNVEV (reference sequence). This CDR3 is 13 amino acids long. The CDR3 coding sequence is TGTGCCAGCAGTTTAGCGGGGGGGCAAGAGCAGTACTTC. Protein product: CASSLAGGQEQYF.

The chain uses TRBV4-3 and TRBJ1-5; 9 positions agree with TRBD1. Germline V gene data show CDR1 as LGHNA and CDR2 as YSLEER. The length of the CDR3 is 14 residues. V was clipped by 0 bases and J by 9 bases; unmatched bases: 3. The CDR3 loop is CASSQEVDRGPQHF. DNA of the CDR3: TGCGCCAGCAGCCAAGAAGTGGACAGGGGGCCCCAGCATTTT.

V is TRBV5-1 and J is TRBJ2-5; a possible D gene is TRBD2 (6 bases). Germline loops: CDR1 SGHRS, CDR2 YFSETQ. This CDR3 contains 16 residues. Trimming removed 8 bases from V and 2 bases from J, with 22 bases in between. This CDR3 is CASTPVGGGVQETQYF. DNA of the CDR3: TGCGCCAGTACCCCGGTGGGTGGCGGGGTTCAAGAGACCCAGTACTTC.

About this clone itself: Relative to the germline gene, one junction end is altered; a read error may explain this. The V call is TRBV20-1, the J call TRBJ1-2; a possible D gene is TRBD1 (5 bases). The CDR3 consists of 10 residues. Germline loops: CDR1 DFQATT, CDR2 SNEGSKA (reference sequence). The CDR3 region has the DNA TGCAGTGCTATCGACAGAGACCTGCACTTC. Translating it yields CSAIDRDLHF.

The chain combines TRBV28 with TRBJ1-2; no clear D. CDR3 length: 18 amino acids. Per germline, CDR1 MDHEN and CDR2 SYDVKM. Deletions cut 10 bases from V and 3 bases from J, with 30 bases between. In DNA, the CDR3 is TGTGCCACCACACACGTCGAACGTGTCGGGTTTTCCCACTATGGCTACACCTTC. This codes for CATTHVERVGFSHYGYTF.

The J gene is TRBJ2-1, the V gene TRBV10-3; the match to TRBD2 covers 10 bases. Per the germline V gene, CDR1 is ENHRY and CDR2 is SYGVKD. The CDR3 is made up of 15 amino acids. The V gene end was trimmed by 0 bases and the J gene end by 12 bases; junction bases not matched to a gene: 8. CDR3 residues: CAISESSGGASVQFF. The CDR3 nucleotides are TGTGCCATCAGTGAGTCAAGCGGGGGGGCGAGTGTGCAGTTCTTC.

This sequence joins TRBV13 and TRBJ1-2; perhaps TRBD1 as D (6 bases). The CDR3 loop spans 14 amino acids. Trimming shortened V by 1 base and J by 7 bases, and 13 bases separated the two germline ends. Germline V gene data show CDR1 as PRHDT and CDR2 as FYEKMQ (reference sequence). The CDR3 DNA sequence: TGTGCCAGCAGCTTAGCCGGGGGGGGCTCTGGCTACACCTTC. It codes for CASSLAGGGSGYTF.

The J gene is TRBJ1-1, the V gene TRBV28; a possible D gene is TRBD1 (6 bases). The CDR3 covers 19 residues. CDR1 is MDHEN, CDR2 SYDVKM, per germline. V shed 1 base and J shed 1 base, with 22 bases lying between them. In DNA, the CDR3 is TGTGCCAGCAGTTTATCCAAGTGGGGGCAGGGGCTGTGGAACACTGAAGCTTTCTTT. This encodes CASSLSKWGQGLWNTEAFF.

The CDR3 bases are TGTGCCAGCTCACCAACGAAAGGTGCACAGAGCACAGATACGCAGTATTTT. Translating gives CASSPTKGAQSTDTQYF. The chain carries TRBV18 and TRBJ2-3; unclear D gene. Per the germline V gene, CDR1 is KGHSH and CDR2 is LQKENI. There are 17 residues in the CDR3. V shed 2 bases and J shed 0 bases, with 15 bases lying between them. Combining the CDR3 with reference TRBV18 and TRBJ2-3 gives the whole variable domain NAGVMQNPRHLVRRRGQEARLRCSPMKGHSHVYWYRQLPEEGLKFMVYLQKENIIDESGMPKERFSAEFPKEGPSILRIQQVVRGDSAAYFCASSPTKGAQSTDTQYFGPGTRLTVL.

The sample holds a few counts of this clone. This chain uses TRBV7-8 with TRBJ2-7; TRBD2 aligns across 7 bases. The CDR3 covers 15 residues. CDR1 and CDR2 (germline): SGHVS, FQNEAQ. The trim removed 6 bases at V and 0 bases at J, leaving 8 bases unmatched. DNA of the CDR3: TGTGCCAGCAGTGGGCGGGGGTTGAGCTCCTACGAGCAGTACTTC. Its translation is CASSGRGLSSYEQYF.

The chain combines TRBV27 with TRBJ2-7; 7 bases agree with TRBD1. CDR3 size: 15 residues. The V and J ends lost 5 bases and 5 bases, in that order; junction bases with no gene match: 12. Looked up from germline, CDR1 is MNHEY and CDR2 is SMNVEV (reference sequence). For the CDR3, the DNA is TGTGCCAGCAGTACGCCGGACAGGCGGCGCGACGAGCAGTACTTC. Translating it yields CASSTPDRRRDEQYF.

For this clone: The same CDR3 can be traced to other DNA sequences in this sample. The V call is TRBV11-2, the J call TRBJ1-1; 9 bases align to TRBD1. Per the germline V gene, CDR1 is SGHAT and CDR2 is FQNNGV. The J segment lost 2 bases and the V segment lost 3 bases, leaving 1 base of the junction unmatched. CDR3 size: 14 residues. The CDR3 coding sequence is TGTGCCAGCAGCTTGGGACAGGGTAACACTGAAGCTTTCTTT. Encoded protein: CASSLGQGNTEAFF.

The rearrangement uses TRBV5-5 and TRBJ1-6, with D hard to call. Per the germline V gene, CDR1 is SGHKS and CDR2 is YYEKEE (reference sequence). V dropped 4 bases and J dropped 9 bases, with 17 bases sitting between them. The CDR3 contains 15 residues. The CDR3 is CASSTFYGGSSPLHF. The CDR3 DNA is TGTGCCAGCAGCACTTTCTATGGAGGAAGTTCACCCCTCCACTTT.

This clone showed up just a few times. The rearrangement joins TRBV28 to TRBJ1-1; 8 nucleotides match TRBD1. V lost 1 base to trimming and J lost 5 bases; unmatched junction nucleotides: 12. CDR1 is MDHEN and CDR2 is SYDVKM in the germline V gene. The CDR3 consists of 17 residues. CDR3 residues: CASSLFQGARLGTEAFF. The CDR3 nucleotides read TGTGCCAGCAGTTTATTTCAGGGGGCCAGGTTAGGAACTGAAGCTTTCTTT.

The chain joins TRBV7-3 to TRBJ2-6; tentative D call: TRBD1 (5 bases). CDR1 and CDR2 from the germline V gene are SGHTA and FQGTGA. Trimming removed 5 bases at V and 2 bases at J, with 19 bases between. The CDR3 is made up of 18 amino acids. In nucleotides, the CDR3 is TGTGCCAGCAGCCCCTCGCCAGGGTTGGGTACTGGGGCCAACGTCCTGACTTTC. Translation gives CASSPSPGLGTGANVLTF.

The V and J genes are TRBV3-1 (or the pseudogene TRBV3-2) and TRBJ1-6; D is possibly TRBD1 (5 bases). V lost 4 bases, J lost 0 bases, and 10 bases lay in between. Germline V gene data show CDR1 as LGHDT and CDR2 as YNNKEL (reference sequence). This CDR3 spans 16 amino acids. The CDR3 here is CASSPKQVSYNSPLHF. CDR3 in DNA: TGTGCCAGCAGCCCTAAACAGGTCTCCTATAATTCACCCCTCCACTTT.

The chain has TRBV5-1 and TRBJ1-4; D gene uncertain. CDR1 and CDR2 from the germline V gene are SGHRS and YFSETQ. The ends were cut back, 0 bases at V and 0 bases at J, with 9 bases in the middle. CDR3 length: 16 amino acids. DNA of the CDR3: TGCGCCAGCAGCTTGGGCAGTAGCACAACTAATGAAAAACTGTTTTTT. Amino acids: CASSLGSSTTNEKLFF.